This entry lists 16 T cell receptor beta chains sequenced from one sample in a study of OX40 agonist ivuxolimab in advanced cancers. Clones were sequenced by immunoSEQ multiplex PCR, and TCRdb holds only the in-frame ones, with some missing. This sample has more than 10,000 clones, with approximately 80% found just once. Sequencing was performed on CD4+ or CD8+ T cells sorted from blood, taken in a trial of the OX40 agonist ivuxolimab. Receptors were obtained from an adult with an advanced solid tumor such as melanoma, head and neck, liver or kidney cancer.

CDR3 residues: CASSQDRYSNQPQHF. For the CDR3, the DNA is TGCGCCAGCAGCCAAGACAGGTATAGCAATCAGCCCCAGCATTTT. The J gene is TRBJ1-5, the V gene TRBV4-3; D not resolved. In germline, CDR1 is LGHNA, CDR2 YSLEER. This CDR3 spans 15 amino acids. The V gene lost 0 bases and the J gene lost 0 bases, with 6 bases spanning the gap.

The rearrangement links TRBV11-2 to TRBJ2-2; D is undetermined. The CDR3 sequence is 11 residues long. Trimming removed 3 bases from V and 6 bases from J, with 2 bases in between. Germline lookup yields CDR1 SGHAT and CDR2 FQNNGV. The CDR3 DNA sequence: TGTGCCAGCAGCTTCCCCGGGGAGCTGTTTTTT. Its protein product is CASSFPGELFF.

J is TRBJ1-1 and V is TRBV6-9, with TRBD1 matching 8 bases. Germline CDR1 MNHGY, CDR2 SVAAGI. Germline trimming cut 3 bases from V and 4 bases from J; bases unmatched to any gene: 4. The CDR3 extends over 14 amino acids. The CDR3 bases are TGTGCCAGCAGTTACTCCACAGGGGGCACTGAAGCTTTCTTT. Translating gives CASSYSTGGTEAFF.

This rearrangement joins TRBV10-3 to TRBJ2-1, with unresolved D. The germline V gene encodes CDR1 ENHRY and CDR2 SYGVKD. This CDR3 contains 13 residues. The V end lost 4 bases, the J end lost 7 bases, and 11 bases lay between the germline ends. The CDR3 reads CAISALFRNEQFF. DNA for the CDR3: TGTGCCATCAGTGCTCTGTTTCGAAATGAGCAGTTCTTC.

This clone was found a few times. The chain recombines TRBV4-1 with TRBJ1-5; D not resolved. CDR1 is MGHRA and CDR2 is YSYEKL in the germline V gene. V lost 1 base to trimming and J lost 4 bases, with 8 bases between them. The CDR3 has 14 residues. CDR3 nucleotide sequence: TGCGCCAGCAGCCAAGTGCCCTCGAATCAGCCCCAGCATTTT. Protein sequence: CASSQVPSNQPQHF.

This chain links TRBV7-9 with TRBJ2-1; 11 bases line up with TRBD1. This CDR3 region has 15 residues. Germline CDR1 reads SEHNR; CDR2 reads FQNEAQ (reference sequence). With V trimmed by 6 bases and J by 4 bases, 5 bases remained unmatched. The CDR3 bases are TGTGCCAGCAGTCTTGGACAGGGGGCTTACAATGAGCAGTTCTTC. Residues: CASSLGQGAYNEQFF.

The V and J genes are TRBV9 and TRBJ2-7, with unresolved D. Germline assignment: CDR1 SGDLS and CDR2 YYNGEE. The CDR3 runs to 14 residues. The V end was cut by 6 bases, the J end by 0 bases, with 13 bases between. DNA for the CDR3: TGTGCCAGCAATAATGGCGGAACCTCCTACGAGCAGTACTTC. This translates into CASNNGGTSYEQYF.

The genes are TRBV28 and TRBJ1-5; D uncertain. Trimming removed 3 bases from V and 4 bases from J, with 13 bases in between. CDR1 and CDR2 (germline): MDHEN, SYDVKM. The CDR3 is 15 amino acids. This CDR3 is CASSFHPDGNQPQHF. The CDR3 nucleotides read TGTGCCAGCAGTTTCCACCCGGACGGGAATCAGCCCCAGCATTTT.

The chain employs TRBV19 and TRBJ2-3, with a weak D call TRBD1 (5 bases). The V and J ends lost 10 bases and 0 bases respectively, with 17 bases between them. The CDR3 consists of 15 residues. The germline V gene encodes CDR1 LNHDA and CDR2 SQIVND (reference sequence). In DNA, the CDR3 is TGTGCCACCAGGGAACAGGACCTTAGCACAGATACGCAGTATTTT. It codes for CATREQDLSTDTQYF.

CDR3 in DNA: TGTGCCAGTAGTTTCGGACGAGGAGGCGAGCAGTACTTC. Amino acids: CASSFGRGGEQYF. This rearrangement joins TRBV19 to TRBJ2-7, with D possibly TRBD2 on 5 matching bases. Germline V CDR1 and CDR2: LNHDA, SQIVND (reference sequence). CDR3 size: 13 residues. V gave up 5 bases and J gave up 6 bases, with 14 bases separating them.

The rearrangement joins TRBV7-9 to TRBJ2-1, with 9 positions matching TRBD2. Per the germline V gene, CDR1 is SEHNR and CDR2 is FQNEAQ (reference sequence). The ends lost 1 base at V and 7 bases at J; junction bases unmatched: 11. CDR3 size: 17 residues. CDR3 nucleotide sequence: TGTGCCAGCAGCTTAGAAGAGCGGGAGGACTGGGTGAATGAGCAGTTCTTC. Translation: CASSLEEREDWVNEQFF.

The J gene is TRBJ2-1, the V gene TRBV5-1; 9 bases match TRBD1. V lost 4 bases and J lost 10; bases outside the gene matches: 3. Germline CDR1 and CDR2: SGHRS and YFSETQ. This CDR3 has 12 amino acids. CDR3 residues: CASSLGTGEQFF. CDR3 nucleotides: TGCGCCAGCAGCCTAGGGACAGGGGAGCAGTTCTTC. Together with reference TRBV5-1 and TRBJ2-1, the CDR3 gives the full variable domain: KAGVTQTPRYLIKTRGQQVTLSCSPISGHRSVSWYQQTPGQGLQFLFEYFSETQRNKGNFPGRFSGRQFSNSRSEMNVSTLELGDSALYLCASSLGTGEQFFGPGTRLTVL.

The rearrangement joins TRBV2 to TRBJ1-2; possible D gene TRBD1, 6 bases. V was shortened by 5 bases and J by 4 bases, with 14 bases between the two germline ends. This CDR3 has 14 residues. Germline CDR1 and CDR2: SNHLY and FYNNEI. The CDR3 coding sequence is TGTGCCAGCAGTAAACAGGGAGAGGGCTATGGCTACACCTTC. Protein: CASSKQGEGYGYTF.

The CDR3 reads CASSTPERGQETQYF. In DNA, the CDR3 is TGTGCCAGCAGCACCCCTGAGCGAGGGCAAGAGACCCAGTACTTC. This chain connects TRBV13 to TRBJ2-5; tentative D call: TRBD2 (5 bases). The germline V and J ends were trimmed by 5 bases and 2 bases, with 15 bases remaining between them. Germline V CDR1 and CDR2: PRHDT, FYEKMQ (reference sequence). The CDR3 length is 15 residues.

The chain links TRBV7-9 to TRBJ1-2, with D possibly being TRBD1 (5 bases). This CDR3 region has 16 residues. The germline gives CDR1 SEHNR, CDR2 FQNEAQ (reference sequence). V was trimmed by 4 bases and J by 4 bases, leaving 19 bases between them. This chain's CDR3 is CASSSTKDTKTYGYTF. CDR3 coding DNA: TGTGCCAGCAGCTCAACCAAGGACACTAAGACCTATGGCTACACCTTC.

CDR3 in DNA: TGTGCCAGCAGCGGCGACAGGGGGACTGGGGCCAACGTCCTGACTTTC. This sequence encodes CASSGDRGTGANVLTF. The rearrangement links TRBV5-4 to TRBJ2-6, with TRBD1 matching over 9 bases. Germline V gene data show CDR1 as SGHNT and CDR2 as YYREEE (reference sequence). The CDR3 contains 16 residues. V lost 4 bases to trimming and J lost 2 bases; unmatched junction nucleotides: 4.